This is a list of T cell receptor beta chains from one sample in a study of OX40 agonist ivuxolimab in advanced cancers. Sequenced by immunoSEQ multiplex PCR; TCRdb stores in-frame clones only, minus some. The table lists under 150,000 clones, around 89% of them singletons. The specimen comprised CD4+ or CD8+ T cells sorted from blood, sampled in a trial of the OX40 agonist ivuxolimab. The source of these receptors is an adult with an advanced solid tumor such as melanoma, head and neck, liver or kidney cancer. The CDR3 runs from the conserved cysteine through the conserved F or W. The D gene is left open where the match is weak. Clone size is stated in some rows and not others, as once, few, many or a class when expanded.

j_call clone_size d_call v_call cdr3_nt cdr3_aa
TRBJ2-1 - TRBD2 TRBV7-2 TGTGCCACCGGAGCGGGGGCCTCCTCCAATGAGCAGTTCTTC CATGAGASSNEQFF
TRBJ2-1 - TRBD2 TRBV5-4 TGTGCCAGCAGCCGAGAGGGACTAGCGGGGGGCAGCTCCTACAATGAGCAGTTCTTC CASSREGLAGGSSYNEQFF
TRBJ1-4 once - TRBV6-1 TGTGCCAGCCTGACCCCCGGGACAATTGATGAAAAACTGTTTTTT CASLTPGTIDEKLFF
TRBJ1-3 - TRBD1 TRBV30 TGTGCCTGGGCTTCAGGGGGTTCGGGAAACACCATATATTTT CAWASGGSGNTIYF
TRBJ1-1 - - TRBV7-9 TGTGCCAGCAGCTCTATCACTGAAGCTTTCTTT CASSSITEAFF
TRBJ1-1 - - TRBV10-3 TGTGCCATCAGGCCTGGGGGCCTTGTTGAAGCTTTCTTT CAIRPGGLVEAFF
TRBJ2-2 - TRBD1 TRBV5-5 TGTGCCAGCACCGCCCGGGACAGGGAGACCGGGGAGCTGTTTTTT CASTARDRETGELFF
TRBJ2-7 - TRBD2 TRBV28 TGTGCCAGCAGTCAGCTAGCGGGGGGAGTGGAGCAGTACTTC CASSQLAGGVEQYF
TRBJ1-1 - - TRBV7-2 TGTGCCAGCAGCGCACAGGCTATGAACACTGAAGCTTTCTTT CASSAQAMNTEAFF
TRBJ2-3 - - TRBV10-3 TGTGCCATCAGTGGAACGACAGGGACTAGCACAGATACGCAGTATTTT CAISGTTGTSTDTQYF
TRBJ1-5 - - TRBV18 TGTGCCAGCTCAGGTCTGGCTGAGCAGCCCCAGCATTTT CASSGLAEQPQHF
TRBJ2-5 - TRBD1 TRBV7-2 TGTGCCAGCAGCTCGACAATCCTGACAGGGAAAGAGACCCAGTACTTC CASSSTILTGKETQYF
TRBJ1-5 - - TRBV18 TGTGCCAGCTCACCACGGAGGTCTGAACAGCCCCAGCATTTT CASSPRRSEQPQHF
TRBJ2-5 - - TRBV5-1 TGCGCCAGCAGCTTGACAGTTGGGGGAGGAGAGACCCAGTACTTC CASSLTVGGGETQYF
TRBJ2-7 - TRBD2 TRBV7-9 TGTGCCAGCAGCTTACTCCAGCGGGGGGTAGGGCAGTACTTC CASSLLQRGVGQYF
TRBJ1-4 - - TRBV18 TGTGCCAGCTCACCAGGACAGACCTATGAAAAACTGTTTTTT CASSPGQTYEKLFF
TRBJ1-5 - - TRBV29-1 TGCAGCGTTGGAGGGGCCAATCAGCCCCAGCATTTT CSVGGANQPQHF
TRBJ2-7 few - TRBV12-5 TGTGCTAGTGGTTTGGATGCCGGGACTCGTTACTTC CASGLDAGTRYF
TRBJ1-6 - - TRBV7-2 TGTGCCAGCAGTCTCGGAGTGGCATCCTATAATTCACCCCTCCACTTT CASSLGVASYNSPLHF
TRBJ2-7 - - TRBV28 TGTGCCAGCAGTTTATCACGGTTTACCTACGAGCAGTACTTC CASSLSRFTYEQYF
TRBJ2-7 - - TRBV18 TGTGCCAGCTCACCTCCTATCCAGGGGAACGAGCAGTACTTC CASSPPIQGNEQYF
TRBJ2-7 few - TRBV18 TGTGCCAGCTCACCACCGAGCAGGGACGAGCAGTACTTC CASSPPSRDEQYF
TRBJ2-7 - TRBD2 TRBV19 TGTGCCAGTAGTATGTTCCTAGCGGGGGATGAGCAGTACTTC CASSMFLAGDEQYF
TRBJ2-2 - - TRBV6-6 TGTGCCAGCAGTTACGGGACGGGCACCGGGGAGCTGTTTTTT CASSYGTGTGELFF
TRBJ2-7 - - TRBV5-1 TGCGCCAGCAGCTTGGATCCGGATCGGTCCTACGAGCAGTACTTC CASSLDPDRSYEQYF
TRBJ2-3 once - TRBV7-8 TGTGCCAGCAGCTGGACGACAAATACGCAGTATTTT CASSWTTNTQYF
TRBJ1-4 - - TRBV14 TGTGCCAGCAGCCGCTACAGGTCCGCTAATGAAAAACTGTTTTTT CASSRYRSANEKLFF
TRBJ1-5 - - TRBV27 TGTGCCAGCAGTCTGGCGAGGTCAGGCAATCAGCCCCAGCATTTT CASSLARSGNQPQHF
TRBJ2-3 - - TRBV20-1 TGCAGTGCTAGGATAGGAGATACGCAGTATTTT CSARIGDTQYF
TRBJ2-7 - - TRBV5-4 TGTGCCAGCAGCTTGGCTCGGGACATCTACGAGCAGTACTTC CASSLARDIYEQYF
TRBJ1-1 few - TRBV28 TGTGCCAGCAGTTGGAACACTGAAGCTTTCTTT CASSWNTEAFF
TRBJ1-5 few - TRBV7-2 TGTGCCAGCAGCTTTAGCAATCAGCCCCAGCATTTT CASSFSNQPQHF
TRBJ2-1 - TRBD2 TRBV7-2 TGTGCCAGCAGCTTAGCCGGGACTAGCGGCGTTTTCTACAATGAGCAGTTCTTC CASSLAGTSGVFYNEQFF
TRBJ1-1 - - TRBV30 TGTGCCTGGGGGCGTTTCGGATCGAACACTGAAGCTTTCTTT CAWGRFGSNTEAFF
TRBJ1-4 - TRBD1 TRBV7-2 TGTGCCAGCAGTTTCCGACAGGGAGATTTTGGTAATGAAAAACTGTTTTTT CASSFRQGDFGNEKLFF
TRBJ1-1 few - TRBV19 TGTGCCAGTAGTATAGGGGGGAACACTGAAGCTTTCTTT CASSIGGNTEAFF
TRBJ1-2 - - TRBV7-2 TGTGCCAGCAGCCTCGCCGTCGGCTACACCTTC CASSLAVGYTF